The rows below give T cell receptor beta chains drawn from one sample of a study of CD4 and CD8 cells across lung adenocarcinoma regions. Each CDR3 protein is one row after TCRdb ran MiXCR on the PCR reads. The sample consists of about 19,000 distinct CDR3 sequences, 46% of them appearing once. Specimen: CD4+ T cells from the margin of a lung tumor. The receptors originated from a male donor with lung adenocarcinoma. The CD4 and CD8 labels of this study may be unreliable. The CDR3 runs from the conserved cysteine through the conserved F or W. D genes are given only for firm matches. The size field is filled for only some rows; it gives once, few, many or a size class.

j_call v_call clone_size d_call cdr3_aa cdr3_nt
TRBJ1-2 TRBV27 NA NA CASRGIGGVNVNYGYTF TGTGCCAGCAGGGGGATAGGTGGAGTTAACGTTAACTATGGCTACACCTTC
TRBJ2-3 TRBV4-1 NA NA CASSITGGLTGDVGETQYF TGCGCCAGCAGCATCACGGGCGGGTTGACGGGAGATGTAGGGGAGACGCAGTATTTT
TRBJ2-5 TRBV6-1 many NA CASSEARAQETQYF TGTGCCAGCAGTGAAGCTAGGGCCCAAGAGACCCAGTACTTC
TRBJ2-5 TRBV6-1 NA NA CARGHGEGDPETQYF TGTGCCAGGGGGCACGGGGAAGGGGACCCAGAGACCCAGTACTTC
TRBJ1-2 TRBV10-3 many TRBD1 CAIRTGGGGYTF TGTGCCATCAGGACAGGGGGAGGTGGCTACACCTTC
TRBJ2-1 TRBV6-1 medium-sized TRBD2 CASSATSGNYNEQFF TGTGCCAGCAGTGCCACTAGCGGAAACTACAATGAGCAGTTCTTC
TRBJ1-1 TRBV27 NA NA CAILSTLTNTEAFF TGTGCCATCCTATCAACACTTACGAACACTGAAGCTTTCTTT
TRBJ2-7 TRBV10-1 NA TRBD2 CASSERASGRAGEQYF TGCGCCAGCAGTGAGCGGGCTAGCGGGAGGGCTGGCGAGCAGTACTTC
TRBJ2-3 TRBV11-3 NA TRBD1 CASSPGTGGTDTQYF TGTGCCAGCAGCCCCGGGACAGGGGGCACAGATACGCAGTATTTT
TRBJ2-1 TRBV15 many NA CATSRGVLRPEQFF TGTGCCACCAGCAGAGGAGTCCTCCGCCCTGAGCAGTTCTTC
TRBJ1-1 TRBV28 many NA CASSLRWGPDSEAFF TGTGCCAGCAGTTTACGGTGGGGCCCCGACTCTGAAGCTTTCTTT
TRBJ1-5 TRBV27 few NA CASSLVNPGPYQPQHF TGTGCCAGCAGTTTAGTCAATCCGGGACCGTACCAGCCCCAGCATTTT
TRBJ2-5 TRBV6-5 NA NA CASSYSGTDGTQYF TGTGCCAGCAGTTACTCGGGAACAGACGGGACCCAGTACTTC
TRBJ2-3 TRBV6-5 NA NA CASSYSGTGTDTQYF TGTGCCAGCAGTTACTCGGGGACGGGCACAGATACGCAGTATTTT
TRBJ2-1 TRBV6-1 medium-sized TRBD2 CASSERILAGVGNEQFF TGTGCCAGCAGTGAAAGAATTCTGGCGGGAGTAGGTAATGAGCAGTTCTTC
TRBJ2-1 TRBV27 many TRBD1 CASSPADRVIPMGEQFF TGTGCCAGCAGTCCCGCGGACAGGGTAATCCCAATGGGTGAGCAGTTCTTC
TRBJ2-7 TRBV20-1 NA TRBD1 CSAGGQGTYEQYF TGCAGTGCCGGTGGACAGGGAACCTACGAGCAGTACTTC
TRBJ2-6 TRBV7-6 once TRBD2 CASSLEPAGGF TGTGCCAGCAGCTTAGAGCCAGCGGGAGGGTTC
TRBJ2-4 TRBV20-1 NA NA CGAGLRATNTQYF TGCGGTGCGGGGCTGCGAGCCACAAATACGCAGTACTTC
TRBJ2-3 TRBV28 once NA CASSASYGLADTETQYF TGTGCCAGCAGCGCGTCCTACGGGCTGGCGGACACAGAGACGCAGTATTTT
TRBJ2-7 TRBV4-1 NA NA CASSQPDTQYF TGCGCCAGCAGCCAGCCAGATACGCAGTACTTC
TRBJ2-7 TRBV6-5 medium-sized NA CASGRSGEQYF TGTGCCAGCGGGAGGAGCGGCGAGCAGTACTTC
TRBJ2-5 TRBV6-5 NA NA CAAFAGGGENIQYF TGTGCCGCGTTCGCCGGCGGAGGGGAAAACATCCAGTACTTC
TRBJ2-3 TRBV6-4 NA TRBD1 CASSDVGTGADTQYF TGTGCCAGCAGTGACGTCGGGACAGGGGCTGATACGCAGTATTTT
TRBJ2-1 TRBV7-2 NA TRBD1 CASSFRTGDNEQFF TGTGCCAGCAGCTTTCGTACAGGGGACAATGAGCAGTTCTTC
TRBJ2-5 TRBV6-5 many TRBD1 CASSYFAGGETQYF TGTGCCAGCAGTTATTTTGCAGGGGGAGAGACCCAGTACTTC
TRBJ2-7 TRBV14 many NA CASSHLGPSSYEQYF TGTGCCAGCAGCCACCTTGGACCGAGCTCCTACGAGCAGTACTTC
TRBJ2-1 TRBV10-1 many TRBD2 CASSEGGGGSYNEQFF TGCGCCAGCAGTGAGGGTGGCGGCGGGAGTTACAATGAGCAGTTCTTC
TRBJ2-3 TRBV6-4 NA TRBD2 CASSTRLAGLWAKNMQYF TGTGCCAGCAGTACCCGACTAGCGGGGCTGTGGGCCAAAAACATGCAGTATTTC
TRBJ2-3 TRBV5-4 few NA CASSSRSDTQYF TGTGCCAGCAGCTCTAGATCAGATACGCAGTATTTT
TRBJ1-2 TRBV9 NA TRBD1 CASSDRGFGYTF TGTGCCAGCAGCGACAGGGGTTTTGGCTACACCTTC
TRBJ2-7 TRBV6-5 NA TRBD1 CASSYSLQGKYEQYF TGTGCCAGCAGTTACTCGTTACAGGGGAAATACGAGCAGTACTTC
TRBJ2-5 TRBV5-1 NA NA CASSPGFGGSETQYF TGCGCCAGCAGCCCCGGATTCGGGGGCTCAGAGACCCAGTACTTC
TRBJ1-2 TRBV18 few NA CASSPTLEVRSYGYTF TGTGCCAGCTCACCGACGCTGGAGGTGCGGAGCTATGGCTACACCTTC
TRBJ1-4 TRBV14 few NA CASSPYSQGNEKLFF TGTGCCAGCAGCCCCTACAGCCAGGGAAATGAAAAACTGTTTTTT
TRBJ1-2 TRBV6-5 few NA CASSYTPSSNYGYTF TGTGCCAGCAGTTACACACCCTCCTCTAACTATGGCTACACCTTC
TRBJ2-5 TRBV20-1 few NA CSARSGGSGEEQYF TGCAGTGCTAGGTCGGGCGGGTCGGGGGAGGAGCAGTACTTC
TRBJ1-4 TRBV7-8 few NA CASSPSLLGTNEKLFF TGTGCCAGCAGCCCGTCTCTACTGGGTACTAATGAAAAACTGTTTTTT
TRBJ1-1 TRBV10-3 many NA CAISGVGANTEAFF TGTGCCATCAGTGGTGTGGGGGCGAACACTGAAGCTTTCTTT
TRBJ2-7 TRBV6-1 medium-sized TRBD2 CASSQRLAEYEQYF TGTGCCAGCAGTCAAAGACTAGCGGAATACGAGCAGTACTTC
TRBJ2-3 TRBV10-2 NA TRBD2 CAGSAVAGKDTQYF TGCGCGGGGAGTGCGGTAGCGGGCAAAGATACGCAGTATTTC
TRBJ2-3 TRBV11-3 few TRBD2 CASRLAGGITTDTQYF TGTGCCAGCAGACTAGCGGGAGGAATTACGACAGATACGCAGTATTTT
TRBJ2-5 TRBV3-1 many NA CASSQLWGLLYF TGTGCCAGCAGCCAATTATGGGGACTCCTGTACTTC
TRBJ2-5 TRBV10-3 NA NA CAAGQGGRDQETQYF TGTGCCGCGGGGCAAGGGGGCCGCGACCAAGAGACCCAGTACTTC
TRBJ2-5 TRBV6-1 NA NA CASSGPLGETQYF TGTGCCAGCAGCGGGCCCCTAGGGGAGACCCAGTACTTC
TRBJ2-3 TRBV10-2 NA TRBD2 CASSEHGLAGGDTQYF TGCGCCAGCAGTGAACACGGACTAGCGGGCGGAGATACGCAGTATTTT